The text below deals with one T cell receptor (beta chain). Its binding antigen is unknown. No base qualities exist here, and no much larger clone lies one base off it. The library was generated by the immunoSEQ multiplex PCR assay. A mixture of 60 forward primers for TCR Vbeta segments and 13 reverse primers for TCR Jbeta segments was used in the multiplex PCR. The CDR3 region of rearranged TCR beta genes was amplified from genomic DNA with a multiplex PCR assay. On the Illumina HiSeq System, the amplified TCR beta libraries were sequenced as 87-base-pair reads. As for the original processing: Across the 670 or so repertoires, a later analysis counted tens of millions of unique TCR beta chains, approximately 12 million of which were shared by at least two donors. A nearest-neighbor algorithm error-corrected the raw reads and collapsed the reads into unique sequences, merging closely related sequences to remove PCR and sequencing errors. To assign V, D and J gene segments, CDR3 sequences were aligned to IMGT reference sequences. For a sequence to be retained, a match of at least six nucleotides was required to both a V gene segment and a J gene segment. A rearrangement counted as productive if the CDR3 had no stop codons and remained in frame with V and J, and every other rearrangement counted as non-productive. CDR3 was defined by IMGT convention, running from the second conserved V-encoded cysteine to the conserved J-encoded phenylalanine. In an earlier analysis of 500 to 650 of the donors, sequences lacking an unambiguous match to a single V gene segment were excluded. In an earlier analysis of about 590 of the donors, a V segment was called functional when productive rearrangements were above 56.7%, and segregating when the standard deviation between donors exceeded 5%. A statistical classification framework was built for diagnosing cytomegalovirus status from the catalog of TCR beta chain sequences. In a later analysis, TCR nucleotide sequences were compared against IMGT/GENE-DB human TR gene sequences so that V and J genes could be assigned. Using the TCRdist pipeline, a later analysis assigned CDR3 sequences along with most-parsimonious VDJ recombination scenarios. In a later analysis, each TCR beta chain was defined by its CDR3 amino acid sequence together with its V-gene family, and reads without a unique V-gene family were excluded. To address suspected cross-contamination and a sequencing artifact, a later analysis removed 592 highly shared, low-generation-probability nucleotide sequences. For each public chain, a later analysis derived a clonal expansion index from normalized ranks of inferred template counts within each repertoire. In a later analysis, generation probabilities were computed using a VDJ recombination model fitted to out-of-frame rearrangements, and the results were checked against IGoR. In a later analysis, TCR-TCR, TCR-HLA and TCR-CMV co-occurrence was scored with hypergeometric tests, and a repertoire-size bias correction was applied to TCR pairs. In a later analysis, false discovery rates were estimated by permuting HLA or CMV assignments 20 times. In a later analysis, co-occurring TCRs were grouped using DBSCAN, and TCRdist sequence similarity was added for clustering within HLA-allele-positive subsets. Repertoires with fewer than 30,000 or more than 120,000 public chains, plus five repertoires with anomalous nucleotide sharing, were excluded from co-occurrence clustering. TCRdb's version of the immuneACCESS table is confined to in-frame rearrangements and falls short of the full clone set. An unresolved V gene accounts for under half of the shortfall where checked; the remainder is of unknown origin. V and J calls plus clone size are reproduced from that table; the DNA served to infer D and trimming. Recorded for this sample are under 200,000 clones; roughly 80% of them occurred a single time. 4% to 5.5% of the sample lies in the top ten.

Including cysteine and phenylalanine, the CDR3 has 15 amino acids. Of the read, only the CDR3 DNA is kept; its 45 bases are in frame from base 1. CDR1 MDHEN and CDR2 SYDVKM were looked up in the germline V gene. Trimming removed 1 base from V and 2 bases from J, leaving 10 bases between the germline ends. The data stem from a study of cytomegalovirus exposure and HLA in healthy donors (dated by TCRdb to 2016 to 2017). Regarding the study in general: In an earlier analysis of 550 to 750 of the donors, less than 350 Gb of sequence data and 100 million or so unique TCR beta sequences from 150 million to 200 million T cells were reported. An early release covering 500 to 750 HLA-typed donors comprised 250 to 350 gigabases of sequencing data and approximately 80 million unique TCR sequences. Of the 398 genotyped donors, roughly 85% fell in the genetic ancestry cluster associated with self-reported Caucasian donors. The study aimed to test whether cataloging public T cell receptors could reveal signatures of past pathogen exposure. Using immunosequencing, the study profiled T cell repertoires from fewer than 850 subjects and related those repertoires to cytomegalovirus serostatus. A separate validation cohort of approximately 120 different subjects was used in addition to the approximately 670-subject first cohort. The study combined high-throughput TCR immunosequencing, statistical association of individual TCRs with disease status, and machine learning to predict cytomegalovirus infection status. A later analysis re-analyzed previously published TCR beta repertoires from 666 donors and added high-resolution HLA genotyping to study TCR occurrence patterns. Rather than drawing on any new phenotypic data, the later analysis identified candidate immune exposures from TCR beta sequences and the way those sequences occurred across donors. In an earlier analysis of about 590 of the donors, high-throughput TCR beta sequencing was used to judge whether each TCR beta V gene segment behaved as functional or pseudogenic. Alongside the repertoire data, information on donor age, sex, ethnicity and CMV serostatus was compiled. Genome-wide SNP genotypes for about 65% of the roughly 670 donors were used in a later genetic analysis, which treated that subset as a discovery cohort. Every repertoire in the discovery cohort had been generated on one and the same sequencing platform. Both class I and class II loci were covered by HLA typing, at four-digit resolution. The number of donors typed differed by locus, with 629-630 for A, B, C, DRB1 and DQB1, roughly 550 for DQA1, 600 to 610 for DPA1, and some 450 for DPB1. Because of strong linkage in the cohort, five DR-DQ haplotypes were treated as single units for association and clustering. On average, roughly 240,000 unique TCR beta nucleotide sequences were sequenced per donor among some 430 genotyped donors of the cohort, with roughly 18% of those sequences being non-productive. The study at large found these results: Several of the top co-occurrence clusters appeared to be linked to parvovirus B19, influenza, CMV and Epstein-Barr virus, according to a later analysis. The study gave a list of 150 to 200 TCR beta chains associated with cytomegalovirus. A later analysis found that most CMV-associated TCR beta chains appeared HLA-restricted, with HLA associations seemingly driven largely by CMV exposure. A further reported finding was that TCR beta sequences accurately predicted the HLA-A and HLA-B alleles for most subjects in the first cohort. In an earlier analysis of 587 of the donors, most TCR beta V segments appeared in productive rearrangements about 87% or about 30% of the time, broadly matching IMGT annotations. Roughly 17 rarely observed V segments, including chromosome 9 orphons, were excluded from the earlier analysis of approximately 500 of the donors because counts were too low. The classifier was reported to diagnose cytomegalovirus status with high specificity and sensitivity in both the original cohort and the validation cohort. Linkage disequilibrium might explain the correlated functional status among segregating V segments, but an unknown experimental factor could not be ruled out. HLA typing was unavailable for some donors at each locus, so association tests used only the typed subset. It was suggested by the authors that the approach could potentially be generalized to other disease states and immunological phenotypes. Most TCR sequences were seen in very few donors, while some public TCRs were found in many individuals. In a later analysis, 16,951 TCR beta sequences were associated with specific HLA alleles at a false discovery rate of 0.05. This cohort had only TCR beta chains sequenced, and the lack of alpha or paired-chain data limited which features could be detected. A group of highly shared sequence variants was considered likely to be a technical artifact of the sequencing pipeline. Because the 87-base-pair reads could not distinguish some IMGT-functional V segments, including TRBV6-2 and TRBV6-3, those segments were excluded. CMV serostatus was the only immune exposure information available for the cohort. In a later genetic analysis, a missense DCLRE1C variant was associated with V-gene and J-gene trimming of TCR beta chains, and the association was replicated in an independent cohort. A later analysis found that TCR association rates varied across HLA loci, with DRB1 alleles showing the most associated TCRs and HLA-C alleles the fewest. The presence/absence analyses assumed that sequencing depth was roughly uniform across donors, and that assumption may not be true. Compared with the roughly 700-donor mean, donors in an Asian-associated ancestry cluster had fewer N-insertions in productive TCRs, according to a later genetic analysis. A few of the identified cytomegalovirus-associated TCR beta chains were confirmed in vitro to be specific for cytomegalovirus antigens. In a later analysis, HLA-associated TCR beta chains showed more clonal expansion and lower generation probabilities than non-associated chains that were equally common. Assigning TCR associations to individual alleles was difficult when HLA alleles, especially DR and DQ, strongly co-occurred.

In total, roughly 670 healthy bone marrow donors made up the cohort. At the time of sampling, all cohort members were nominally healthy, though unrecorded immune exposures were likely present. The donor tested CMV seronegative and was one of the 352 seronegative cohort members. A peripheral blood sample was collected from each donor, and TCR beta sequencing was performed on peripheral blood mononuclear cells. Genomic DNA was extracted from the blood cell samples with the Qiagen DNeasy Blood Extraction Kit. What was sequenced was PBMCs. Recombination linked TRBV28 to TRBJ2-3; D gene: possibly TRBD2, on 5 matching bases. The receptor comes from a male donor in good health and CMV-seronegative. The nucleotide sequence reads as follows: TGTGCCAGCAGTTTATTCGGAGGAAACACAGATACGCAGTATTTT. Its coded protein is CASSLFGGNTDTQYF.